At least ten counts were recorded for the clone carrying this T cell receptor (beta chain). Its cognate antigen is unknown. TCRdb called the reads again in MiXCR, with one record for every CDR3 protein. This table holds approximately 140,000 distinct CDR3 sequences, 8.8% found once. This record comes from a study of T cell repertoires in cytomegalovirus infection. Overall study context: Public TCR beta signatures were indicative of both CMV infection and a matching HLA type. Study-level results: The ex vivo response showed dominance by HLA-C-restricted CMV-specific TCR beta clonotypes. Public TCR beta family frequency separated CMV-and-HLA carriers, including in an independent cohort.

CDR3 length: 15 residues. Trimming cost V 0 bases and J 6 bases; bases outside gene matches: 5. CDR1 and CDR2 from the germline V gene are SNHLY and FYNNEI. The chain couples TRBV2 to TRBJ1-2; 9 bases are a match to TRBD1. This receptor was identified in a human donor in good health (CMV status not recorded). Some clones in this sample may be carry-over from other donors' samples. The sample was PBMCs. The CDR3 sequence is CASSEALGTGNGYTF. The DNA for the CDR3 is TGTGCCAGCAGTGAAGCGCTTGGGACAGGGAATGGCTACACCTTC.